This TCR beta chain stems from a study of blood T cell repertoires in COVID-19. About the study: The samples span acute and convalescent COVID-19 from the United States, Italy and Spain. From T cells, B-cell-depleted T cells, or PBMCs came the material, which was cDNA or gDNA.

Generated by immunoSEQ multiplex PCR, the TCRdb table keeps only in-frame clones and is missing some. The repertoire holds approximately 120,000 clones, with 92% as singletons. Germline V gene lookup returns CDR1 MNHEY and CDR2 SMNVEV (reference sequence). The CDR3 covers 14 residues. The V and J ends lost 5 bases and 10 bases, in that order; junction bases with no gene match: 10. Seattle cases were enrolled at active infection and followed longitudinally. V usage is TRBV27 and J usage is TRBJ2-1; 8 bases fit TRBD1. Sequences were obtained from peripheral blood. This receptor was identified in a man over 45 with COVID-19, enrolled during active disease. The CDR3 spells CASSTGTGGWEQFF. CDR3 nucleotide sequence: TGTGCCAGCAGTACAGGGACAGGAGGGTGGGAGCAGTTCTTC.